A single T cell receptor (beta chain) is shown here with its context. Its antigen is currently unknown. Profiling relied on immunoSEQ multiplex PCR, and the TCRdb table lists in-frame clones only, not all of them. The sample consists of 110,000 or so clones, 88% of them appearing once. The data originate from a study of T cell responses to AZD1222 COVID-19 vaccine. Study-wide findings and caveats: With two AZD1222 doses given, Spike-specific TCR breadth and depth both rose.

Germline V CDR1 and CDR2: LNHNV, YYDKDF (reference sequence). V was pared by 2 bases and J by 3 bases, with 26 bases between. The CDR3 spans 20 residues. The V call is TRBV15, the J call TRBJ2-4, with D possibly matching TRBD1 (8 bases). The sample here was peripheral blood, taken on day 0 of AZD1222 vaccination. This TCR was recovered from an adult in good health. The CDR3 here is CATSRPPGRQGAFSKNIQYF. The CDR3 DNA reads as TGTGCCACCAGCAGACCTCCCGGGAGGCAGGGGGCTTTTAGCAAAAACATTCAGTACTTC.